This T cell receptor beta chain stems from a study of cytomegalovirus exposure and HLA in healthy donors. Overall study results and limits: On later analysis, the bulk of CMV-associated TCR beta chains appeared to be HLA-restricted.

Between the trimmed V and J ends, which lost 5 bases and 4 bases, there was a span of 11 bases. CDR1 SEHNR and CDR2 FQNEAQ come from the germline V gene (reference sequence). The CDR3 sequence is 13 residues long. The PCR contained 60 Vbeta and 13 Jbeta primers. Produced via immunoSEQ multiplex PCR; TCRdb's table is partial and in-frame only. The data hold over 100,000 clones, with 55% to 80% observed a single time. Details on this clone: As yet, its antigen is unknown.

V is TRBV7-9 and J is TRBJ1-1, with D unresolved. The sample taken for sequencing was PBMCs. The clonotype comes from a woman between 25 and 40 years old in good health and CMV-seronegative. Written as DNA, the CDR3 is TGTGCCAGCAGCCGACGGCGGGGCACTGAAGCTTTCTTT. Its protein is CASSRRRGTEAFF.